This TCR beta chain was sequenced during a study of T cell repertoires and HLA-DP antigens. Study summary: CD4+ T cells were cocultured with HeLa cells expressing HLA-DP. Versus self, one alloantigen differed at one groove amino acid, the other at ten to eleven.

The CDR3 spans 15 residues. CDR1 MNHEY and CDR2 SVGAGI come from the germline V gene. The V end lost 2 bases, the J end lost 7 bases, and 12 bases lay between the germline ends. As for this clone: Its matching antigen is unknown.

Study-wide results and caveats: Responder cells were total CD4+ cells with a HeLa antigen-presenting system.

Untouched CD4+ T cells were isolated by negative selection, averaging about 98% purity. The assay was immunoSEQ multiplex PCR, and TCRdb's table has in-frame clones only and misses some. This table holds about 89,000 clones, about nine tenths found once. The receptor was derived from a man aged 45-65 years in good health and CMV-seronegative. The sequenced sample consisted of CD4+ T cells from PBMCs. The rearrangement links TRBV6-5 to TRBJ1-6, with no clear D. As DNA, the CDR3 is TGTGCCAGCAGTTACGAATTCGCCCGGAATTCACCCCTCCACTTT. Its protein is CASSYEFARNSPLHF.